This entry features one T cell receptor beta chain sequence. Each CDR3 protein gets one entry after TCRdb re-called the 5' RACE reads with MiXCR. In the table there are hundreds of thousands of distinct CDR3 sequences, about 28% of which are singletons. This sample is drawn from a study of identical twins' blood T cells. The CDR3 sequence is 16 residues long. The sequence was collected from a woman aged 18 to 55 in good health. This chain connects TRBV21-1 to TRBJ2-7; TRBD2 was called by the table and not checked on the DNA. TRBV21-1 is reported as a pseudogene. Sequences were obtained from PBMCs. The CDR3 reads CASSMRLPLSSYEQYF. The CDR3 DNA is TGTGCCAGCAGCATGAGACTGCCGCTTAGCTCCTACGAGCAGTACTTC.